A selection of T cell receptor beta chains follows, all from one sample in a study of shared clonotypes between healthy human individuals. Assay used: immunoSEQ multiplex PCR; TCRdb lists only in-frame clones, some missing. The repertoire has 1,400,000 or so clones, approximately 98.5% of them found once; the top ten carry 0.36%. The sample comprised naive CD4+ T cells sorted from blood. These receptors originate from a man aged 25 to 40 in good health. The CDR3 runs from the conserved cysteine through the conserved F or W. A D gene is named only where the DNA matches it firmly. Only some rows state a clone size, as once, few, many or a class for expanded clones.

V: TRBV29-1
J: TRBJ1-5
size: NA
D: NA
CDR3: CSVGWGNQPQHF
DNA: TGCAGCGTTGGATGGGGGAATCAGCCCCAGCATTTT

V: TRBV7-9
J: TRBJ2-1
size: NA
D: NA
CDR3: CASTLRRENEQFF
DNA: TGTGCCAGCACCCTTAGGAGGGAGAATGAGCAGTTCTTC

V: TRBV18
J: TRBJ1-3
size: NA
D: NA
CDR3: CASSPKAANSGNTIYF
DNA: TGTGCCAGCTCACCAAAGGCGGCAAACTCTGGAAACACCATATATTTT

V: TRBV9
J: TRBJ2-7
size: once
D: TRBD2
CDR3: CASSVAAGISPYEQYF
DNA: TGTGCCAGCAGCGTAGCAGCGGGGATTAGTCCCTACGAGCAGTACTTC

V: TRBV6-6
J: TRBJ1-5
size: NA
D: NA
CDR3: CASSYKGGYQPQHF
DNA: TGTGCCAGCAGTTACAAGGGTGGATATCAGCCCCAGCATTTT

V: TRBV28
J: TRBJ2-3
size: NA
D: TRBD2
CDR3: CASSLRTSERYTQYF
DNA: TGTGCCAGCAGTTTACGGACTAGCGAGCGATATACGCAGTATTTT

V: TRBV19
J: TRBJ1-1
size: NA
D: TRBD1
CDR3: CASSMDRKNTEAFF
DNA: TGTGCCAGTAGTATGGACAGGAAGAACACTGAAGCTTTCTTT

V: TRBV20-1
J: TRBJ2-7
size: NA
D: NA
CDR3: CSARDPPLGYF
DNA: TGCAGTGCTAGAGACCCGCCTCTCGGATACTTC

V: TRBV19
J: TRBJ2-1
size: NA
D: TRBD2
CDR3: CASSPRTSGRAQEQFF
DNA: TGTGCCAGTAGTCCGCGGACTAGCGGGAGGGCCCAAGAGCAGTTCTTC

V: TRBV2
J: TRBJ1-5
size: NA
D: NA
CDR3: CASSGLGGRHQPQHF
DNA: TGTGCCAGCAGTGGTCTGGGAGGGCGGCATCAGCCCCAGCATTTT

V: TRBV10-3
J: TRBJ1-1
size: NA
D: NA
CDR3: CAGRTDMNTEAFF
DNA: TGTGCCGGAAGGACAGACATGAACACTGAAGCTTTCTTT

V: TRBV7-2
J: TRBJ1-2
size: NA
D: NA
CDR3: CASSLEFGNYGYTF
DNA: TGTGCCAGCAGCTTAGAATTTGGAAACTATGGCTACACCTTC

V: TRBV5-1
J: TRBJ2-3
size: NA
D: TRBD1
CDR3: CASSSAGQGPDTQYF
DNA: TGCGCCAGCAGTTCCGCAGGACAGGGACCCGATACGCAGTATTTT

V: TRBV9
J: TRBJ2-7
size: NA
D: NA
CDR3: CASSAPGLSYEQYF
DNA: TGTGCCAGCAGCGCTCCGGGACTTTCCTACGAGCAGTACTTC

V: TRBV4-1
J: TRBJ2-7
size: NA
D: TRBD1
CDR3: CASSQPQGGDYEQYF
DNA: TGCGCCAGCAGCCAACCCCAAGGGGGCGACTACGAGCAGTACTTC

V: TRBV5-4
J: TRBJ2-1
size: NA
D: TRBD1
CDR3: CASTFQGASSYNEQFF
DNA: TGTGCCAGCACCTTTCAGGGGGCGAGCTCCTACAATGAGCAGTTCTTC

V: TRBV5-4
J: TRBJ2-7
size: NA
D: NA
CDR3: CASSARGDYEQYF
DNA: TGTGCCAGCAGCGCCCGGGGCGATTACGAGCAGTACTTC